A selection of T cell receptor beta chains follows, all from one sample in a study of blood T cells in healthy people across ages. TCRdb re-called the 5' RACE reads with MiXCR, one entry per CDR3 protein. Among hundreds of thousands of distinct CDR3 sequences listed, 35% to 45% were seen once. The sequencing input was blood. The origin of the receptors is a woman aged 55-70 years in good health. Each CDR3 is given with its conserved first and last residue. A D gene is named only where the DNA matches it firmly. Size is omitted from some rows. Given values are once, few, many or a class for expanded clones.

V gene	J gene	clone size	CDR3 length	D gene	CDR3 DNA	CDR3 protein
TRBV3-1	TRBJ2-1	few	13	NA	TGTGCCAGCAGCCCTCTGGGAGCTCATGAGCAGTTCTTC	CASSPLGAHEQFF
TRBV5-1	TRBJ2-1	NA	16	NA	TGCGCCAGCAGCTTGGTTGGACGTTCTTTGTACAATGAGCAGTTCTTC	CASSLVGRSLYNEQFF
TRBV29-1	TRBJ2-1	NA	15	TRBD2	TGCAGCGTCGGGACTAGCGGGGGACAACACAATGAGCAGTTCTTC	CSVGTSGGQHNEQFF
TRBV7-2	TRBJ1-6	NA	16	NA	TGTGCCAGCAGCTTAGCCTTCAGGGTGGGGAATTCACCCCTCCACTTT	CASSLAFRVGNSPLHF
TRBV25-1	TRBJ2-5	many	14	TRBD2	TGTGCCAGTTCGACCGGGGGGGGGCGAGAGACCCAGTACTTC	CASSTGGGRETQYF
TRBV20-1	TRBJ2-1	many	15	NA	TGCAGTGCTAGAGTTAGTAGCTACCCCTACAATGAGCAGTTCTTC	CSARVSSYPYNEQFF
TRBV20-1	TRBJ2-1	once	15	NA	TGCAGTGCGACCCCGGTAGAGCCGGACTACAATGAGCAGTTCTTC	CSATPVEPDYNEQFF
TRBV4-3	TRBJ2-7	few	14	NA	TGCGCCAGCAGCCAAGGGGGGGCCACCTACGAGCAGTACTTC	CASSQGGATYEQYF
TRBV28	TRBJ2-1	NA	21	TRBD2	TGTGCCAGCAGTTCTATAAAGGGGTATAGTGGAACTAGCGGGATCCACAATGAGCAGTTCTTC	CASSSIKGYSGTSGIHNEQFF
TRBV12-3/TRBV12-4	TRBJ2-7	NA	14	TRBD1	TGTGCCGGCAGTCTGGGCCCTACAGGGGGCGAGCAGTACTTC	CAGSLGPTGGEQYF
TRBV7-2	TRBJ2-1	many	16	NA	TGTGCCAGCAGCTTAGATCGGAAGAGCAGAAGAAATGAGCAGTTCTTC	CASSLDRKSRRNEQFF
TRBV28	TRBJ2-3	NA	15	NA	TGTGCCAGCAATCAGGGAACCCCTAGCACAGATACGCAGTATTTT	CASNQGTPSTDTQYF
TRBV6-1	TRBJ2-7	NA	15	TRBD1	TGTGCCAGCAGTGAAGGACAGGGGCAGTACTACGAGCAGTACTTC	CASSEGQGQYYEQYF
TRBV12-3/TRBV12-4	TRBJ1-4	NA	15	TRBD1	TGTGCCAGCAGTTTAGGTGACAGGGGGCGCGAAAAACTGTTTTTT	CASSLGDRGREKLFF
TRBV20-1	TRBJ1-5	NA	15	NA	TGCAGTGCTAGAGAGACCTCAGCGAGGAATCAGCCCCAGCATTTT	CSARETSARNQPQHF
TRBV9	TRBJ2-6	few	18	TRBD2	TGTGCCAGCAGCGTGGCGCCTAGCGGGAGCTCTGGGGCCAACGTCCTGACTTTC	CASSVAPSGSSGANVLTF
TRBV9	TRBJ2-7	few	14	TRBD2	TGTGCCAGCAGCGCAAGCGGGGGAGTCGACGAGCAGTACTTC	CASSASGGVDEQYF
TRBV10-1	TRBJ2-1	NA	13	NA	TGCGCCAGCAGTGAGAGGGTATACAATGAGCAGTTCTTC	CASSERVYNEQFF
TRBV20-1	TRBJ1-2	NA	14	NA	TGCAGTGCTAGTGATATGAGAACTAACTATGGCTACACCTTC	CSASDMRTNYGYTF
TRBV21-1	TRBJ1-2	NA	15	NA	TGTGCCAGCAGCAAAGGGCGGCGGGCCCACTATGGCTACACCTTC	CASSKGRRAHYGYTF
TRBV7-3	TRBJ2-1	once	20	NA	TGTGCCAGCAGCTTATTTCCTTGGACAGGGTTTGAGCGGGATTACAATGAGCAGTTCTTC	CASSLFPWTGFERDYNEQFF
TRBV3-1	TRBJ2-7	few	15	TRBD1	TGTGCCAGCAGCCAAGATTGGACAGGGACCTACGAGCAGTACTTC	CASSQDWTGTYEQYF
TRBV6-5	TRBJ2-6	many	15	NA	TGTGCCAGCCATCTGGGGGAGTCTGGGGCCAACGTCCTGACTTTC	CASHLGESGANVLTF
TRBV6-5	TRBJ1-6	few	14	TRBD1	TGTGCCAGCCGGACAGGGCCAGACAATTCACCCCTCCACTTT	CASRTGPDNSPLHF
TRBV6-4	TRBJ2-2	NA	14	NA	TGTGCCAGCAGTGAGCATGTGAACACCGGGGAGCTGTTTTTT	CASSEHVNTGELFF
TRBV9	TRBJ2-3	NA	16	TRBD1	TGTGCCAGCAGCGCAACCGGGGGACAGGGGACAGATACGCAGTATTTT	CASSATGGQGTDTQYF
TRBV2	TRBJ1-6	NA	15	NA	TGTGCCAGCAGTGAAGGGGGTTCGGGGAATTCACCCCTCCACTTT	CASSEGGSGNSPLHF
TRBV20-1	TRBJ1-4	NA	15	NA	TGCAGTGCTAGATCCTCCGGGTACGGGAATGAAAAACTGTTTTTT	CSARSSGYGNEKLFF
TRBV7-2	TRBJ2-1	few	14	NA	TGTGCCAGCAGCTTCCTCCCTCTGGTCGATGAGCAGTTCTTC	CASSFLPLVDEQFF
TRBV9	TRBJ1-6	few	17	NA	TGTGCCAGCAGCGTAGGATCCCAGGGGCCGCATAATTCACCCCTCCACTTT	CASSVGSQGPHNSPLHF
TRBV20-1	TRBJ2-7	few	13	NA	TGCAGTGCGATAGGGAACACTGACTACGAGCAGTACTTC	CSAIGNTDYEQYF
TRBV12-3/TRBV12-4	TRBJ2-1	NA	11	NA	TGTGCCAGCAGCGGACAGAATGAGCAGTTCTTC	CASSGQNEQFF
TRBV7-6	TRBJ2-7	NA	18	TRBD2	TGTGCCAGCAGCTTTGGTGGGACCCAAGCGGGGGCCATCTACGAGCAGTACTTC	CASSFGGTQAGAIYEQYF
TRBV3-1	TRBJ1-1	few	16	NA	TGTGCCAGCAGCAAAAGAAGAGGGGGGTCGAACACTGAAGCTTTCTTT	CASSKRRGGSNTEAFF
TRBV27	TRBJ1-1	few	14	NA	TGTGCCAGCAGTCCACCACAGGGGAACACTGAAGCTTTCTTT	CASSPPQGNTEAFF
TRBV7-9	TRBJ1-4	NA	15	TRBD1	TGTGCCAGCAGCCCTGACAGGGGAACTAATGAAAAACTGTTTTTT	CASSPDRGTNEKLFF
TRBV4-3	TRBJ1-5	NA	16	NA	TGCGCCAGCAGCCAAGATTGGGATAGCGGCAATCAGCCCCAGCATTTT	CASSQDWDSGNQPQHF
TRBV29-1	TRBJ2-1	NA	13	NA	TGCAGCGTCGAGACAGAGACCTACAATGAGCAGTTCTTC	CSVETETYNEQFF
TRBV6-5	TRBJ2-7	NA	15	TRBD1	TGTGCCAGCAGTCCCCGGGACAGATGGACCTACGAGCAGTACTTC	CASSPRDRWTYEQYF
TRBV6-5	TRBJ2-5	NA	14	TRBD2	TGTGCCAGCAGGCGAAACCTCGGGGGGGAGACCCAGTACTTC	CASRRNLGGETQYF
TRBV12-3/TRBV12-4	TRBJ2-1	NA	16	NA	TGTGCCAGCTTCCCTCCCGGGGCACTTAGGGTCAATGAGCAGTTCTTC	CASFPPGALRVNEQFF
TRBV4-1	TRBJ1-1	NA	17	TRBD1	TGCGCCAGCAGCCAAGACCCCCCCGACAGGGGGAGGACTGAAGCTTTCTTT	CASSQDPPDRGRTEAFF
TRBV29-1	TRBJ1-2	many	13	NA	TGCAGCGTTGGGCAGCCGGTGGACTATGGCTACACCTTC	CSVGQPVDYGYTF
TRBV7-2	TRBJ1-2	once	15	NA	TGTGCCAGCAGCACGAGTGGGACATTTAGATATGGCTACACCTTC	CASSTSGTFRYGYTF
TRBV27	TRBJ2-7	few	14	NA	TGTGCCAGCAGTTTAGGGCAGGGAAAATCCGAGCAGTACTTC	CASSLGQGKSEQYF
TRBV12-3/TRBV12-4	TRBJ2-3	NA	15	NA	TGTGCCAGCAGTGTTTCTGGTAGCGGCACAGATACGCAGTATTTT	CASSVSGSGTDTQYF
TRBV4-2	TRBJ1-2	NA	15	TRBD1	TGTGCCAGCAGCCAAGACCTGACAGGGGCCCTTGGCTACACCTTC	CASSQDLTGALGYTF
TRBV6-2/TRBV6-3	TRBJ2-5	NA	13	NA	TGTGCCAGCACGGGCTTCTTGGGGGAGACCCAGTACTTC	CASTGFLGETQYF
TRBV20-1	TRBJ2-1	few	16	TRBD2	TGCAGTGCTAGAGGGGTAGCGGGAGGAAACTACAATGAGCAGTTCTTC	CSARGVAGGNYNEQFF
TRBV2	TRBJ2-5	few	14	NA	TGTGCCAGCAGTGAAGGAAAGGGACAAGAGACCCAGTACTTC	CASSEGKGQETQYF
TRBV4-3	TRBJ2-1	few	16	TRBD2	TGCGCCAGCAGCCAAGAAGGCCTAGCGGACTACAATGAGCAGTTCTTC	CASSQEGLADYNEQFF
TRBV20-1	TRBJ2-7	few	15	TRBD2	TGCAGTGCTAGAGATCCAGCGGGAGGCCCCTACGAGCAGTACTTC	CSARDPAGGPYEQYF
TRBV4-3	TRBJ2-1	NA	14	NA	TGCGCCAGCAGCCAAGCGCGTTTGTCTAGTGAGCAGTTCTTC	CASSQARLSSEQFF
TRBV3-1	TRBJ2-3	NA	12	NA	TGTGCCAGCGGACTGTTAGGAGATACGCAGTATTTT	CASGLLGDTQYF